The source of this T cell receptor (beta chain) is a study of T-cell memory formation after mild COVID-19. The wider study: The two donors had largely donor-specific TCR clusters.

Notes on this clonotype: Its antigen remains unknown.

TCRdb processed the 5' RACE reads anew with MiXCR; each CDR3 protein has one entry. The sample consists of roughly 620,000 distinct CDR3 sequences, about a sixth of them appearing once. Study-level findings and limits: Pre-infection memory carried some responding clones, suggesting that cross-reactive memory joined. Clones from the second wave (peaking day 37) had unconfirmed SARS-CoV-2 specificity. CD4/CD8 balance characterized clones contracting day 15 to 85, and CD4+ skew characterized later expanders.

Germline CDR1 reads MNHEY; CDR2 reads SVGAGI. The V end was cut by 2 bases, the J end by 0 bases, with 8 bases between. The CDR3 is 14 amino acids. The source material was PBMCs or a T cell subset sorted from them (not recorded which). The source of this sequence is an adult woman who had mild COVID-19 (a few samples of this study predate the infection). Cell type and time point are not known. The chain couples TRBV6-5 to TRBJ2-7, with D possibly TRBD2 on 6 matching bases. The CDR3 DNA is TGTGCCAGCAGTTACGGGACTCGCTCCTACGAGCAGTACTTC. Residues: CASSYGTRSYEQYF.